The 30 T cell receptor beta chains below all came from one sample that was sequenced in a study of long-term antiretroviral therapy in people with HIV. The libraries were made with immunoSEQ v3.0 at survey level. The table came from immunoSEQ multiplex PCR; TCRdb's copy has only in-frame clones and leaves some out. The sample records around 23,000 clones, roughly 79% being singletons. The source was unsorted PBMCs, collected 2.1 years after starting antiretroviral therapy. The source is a man between 25 and 39 years old with HIV.

V is TRBV29-1 and J is TRBJ1-1; D remains ambiguous. Germline CDR1 is SQVTM and CDR2 is ANQGSEA. The V and J ends lost 4 bases and 6 bases respectively, with 6 bases between them. The CDR3 has 10 amino acids. The CDR3 nucleotides read TGCAGCGTTGTAGTGTCTGAAGCTTTCTTT. Translated: CSVVVSEAFF.

This clone has only one observation. The chain combines TRBV5-1 with TRBJ2-7, with D possibly TRBD1 on 6 matching bases. The germline V gene encodes CDR1 SGHRS and CDR2 YFSETQ. V lost 4 bases to trimming and J lost 1 base, with 15 bases between them. The CDR3 is 15 amino acids. CDR3 amino acids: CASSGGGQQSYEQYF. CDR3 DNA: TGCGCCAGCAGCGGTGGCGGACAGCAGTCCTACGAGCAGTACTTC.

The chain employs TRBV18 and TRBJ2-5; 8 bases match TRBD2. Germline-derived CDR1 and CDR2 are KGHSH and LQKENI. J was trimmed by 1 base and V by 1 base; bases with no gene match: 8. The CDR3 covers 17 residues. CDR3 loop: CASSPLRSLAGQETQYF. CDR3 nucleotide sequence: TGTGCCAGCTCACCACTTCGATCGCTAGCGGGCCAAGAGACCCAGTACTTC.

The chain couples TRBV13 to TRBJ2-7; D may be TRBD1 or TRBD2 (5 bases each). V was clipped by 7 bases and J by 5 bases, with 18 bases between them. The CDR3 has 14 residues. Germline-derived CDR1 and CDR2 are PRHDT and FYEKMQ (reference sequence). The CDR3 nucleotides read TGTGCCAGCACCTCTGGGACGCAGTCTCACGAGCAGTACTTC. It codes for CASTSGTQSHEQYF.

Only one count was recorded for this clone. The rearrangement joins TRBV18 to TRBJ1-2, with TRBD1 matching over 8 bases. Germline CDR1 is KGHSH and CDR2 is LQKENI. This CDR3 contains 14 residues. After removal of 3 bases from V and 8 bases from J, the junction contained 8 bases not matched to a gene. CDR3 nucleotide sequence: TGTGCCAGCTCACCCAATCCAGGGGGCGAGGGCTACACCTTC. It encodes CASSPNPGGEGYTF.

This chain links TRBV7-2 with TRBJ2-1; D assignment may be TRBD1 or TRBD2 (6 bases each). The CDR3 is 14 residues long. Germline V gene lookup returns CDR1 SGHTA and CDR2 FQGNSA. V lost 3 bases and J lost 7, with 13 bases in between. The chain's CDR3 is CASSFRGERNEQFF. CDR3 nucleotide sequence: TGTGCCAGCAGCTTTAGGGGGGAGAGGAATGAGCAGTTCTTC.

The gene calls are TRBV30 and TRBJ2-5; D perhaps matches TRBD2 (5 bases). The germline V gene encodes CDR1 GTSNPN and CDR2 SVGIG (reference sequence). V gave up 1 base and J gave up 5 bases, with 5 bases separating them. CDR3 length: 11 amino acids. CDR3 protein: CAWSGGETQYF. The CDR3 nucleotides are TGTGCCTGGAGTGGAGGGGAGACCCAGTACTTC.

This clone came up a few times. The chain uses TRBV4-1 and TRBJ2-1, with D possibly being TRBD1 (5 bases). The V end lost 1 base, the J end lost 5 bases, and 15 bases lay between the germline ends. This CDR3 is 16 amino acids long. Per germline, CDR1 MGHRA and CDR2 YSYEKL. This chain's CDR3 is CASSQVLQGLNNEQFF. In DNA form, the CDR3 reads TGCGCCAGCAGCCAAGTTTTGCAGGGCCTGAACAATGAGCAGTTCTTC.

The chain employs TRBV28 and TRBJ1-1; tentative D call: TRBD1 (5 bases). V was pared by 1 base and J by 2 bases, with 14 bases between. There are 16 residues in the CDR3. Germline V gene sequence: CDR1 MDHEN, CDR2 SYDVKM. CDR3 sequence: CASSLYEGTGNTEAFF. The CDR3 nucleotides read TGTGCCAGCAGTTTATACGAGGGGACGGGAAACACTGAAGCTTTCTTT.

This rearrangement joins TRBV5-5 to TRBJ1-2, with D possibly matching TRBD1 (6 bases). The germline gives CDR1 SGHKS, CDR2 YYEKEE (reference sequence). The CDR3 totals 15 residues. Trimming took off 6 bases at V and 2 bases at J, with 17 bases between the two ends. The CDR3 here is CASTSRATGNYGYTF. The CDR3 DNA sequence: TGTGCCAGCACATCGAGAGCAACAGGGAACTATGGCTACACCTTC.

The chain employs TRBV18 and TRBJ1-6, with D maybe TRBD1 (5 bases). Trimming shortened V by 1 base and J by 2 bases, and 6 bases separated the two germline ends. The CDR3 is made up of 15 amino acids. The germline CDR1 and CDR2 sequences are KGHSH and LQKENI. As DNA, the CDR3 is TGTGCCAGCTCACCACAGGGGACCTATAATTCACCCCTCCACTTT. Protein product: CASSPQGTYNSPLHF.

This rearrangement joins TRBV6-1 to TRBJ1-1, with D tentatively TRBD1 (6 bases). Germline V CDR1 and CDR2: MNHNS, SASEGT. The CDR3 has 14 residues. With 8 bases removed from V and 5 bases from J, the gap between germline ends came to 18 bases. In DNA form, the CDR3 reads TGTGCCAGCGGGTTGGCAGGGGTGTTAACTGAAGCTTTCTTT. It translates to CASGLAGVLTEAFF.

The chain carries TRBV2 and TRBJ2-5, with D maybe TRBD2 (5 bases). CDR3 length: 12 residues. CDR1 and CDR2 (germline): SNHLY, FYNNEI. V gave up 7 bases and J gave up 5 bases, with 11 bases separating them. Here the CDR3 DNA reads TGTGCCAGCATTACTTCGGGGGAGACCCAGTACTTC. Protein product: CASITSGETQYF.

V gene TRBV6-1 combines with J gene TRBJ2-3; 14 nucleotides match TRBD2. J was trimmed by 4 bases and V by 4 bases; bases with no gene match: 7. The CDR3 is 17 residues long. Germline CDR1 is MNHNS and CDR2 is SASEGT. This chain's CDR3 is CASSVGTSGGWSDTQYF. For the CDR3, the DNA is TGTGCCAGCAGTGTAGGGACTAGCGGGGGATGGTCAGATACGCAGTATTTT.

The J gene is TRBJ1-2, the V gene TRBV9, with TRBD1 matching over 8 bases. Germline CDR1 SGDLS, CDR2 YYNGEE. V was clipped by 4 bases and J by 5 bases; unmatched bases: 4. This CDR3 comprises 13 residues. The CDR3: CASSPGQVYGYTF. For the CDR3, the DNA is TGTGCCAGCAGCCCGGGACAGGTTTATGGCTACACCTTC. The full variable domain, completed using reference TRBV9 and TRBJ1-2, is DSGVTQTPKHLITATGQRVTLRCSPRSGDLSVYWYQQSLDQGLQFLIQYYNGEERAKGNILERFSAQQFPDLHSELNLSSLELGDSALYFCASSPGQVYGYTFGSGTRLTVV.

The chain employs TRBV7-9 and TRBJ2-5; D gene ambiguous. CDR1 SEHNR and CDR2 FQNEAQ come from the germline V gene (reference sequence). With 5 bases removed from V and 0 bases from J, the gap between germline ends came to 4 bases. This CDR3 region has 12 residues. The CDR3 protein is CASSQYQETQYF. The CDR3 bases are TGTGCCAGCAGCCAGTACCAAGAGACCCAGTACTTC.

This chain links TRBV29-1 with TRBJ2-5, with D possibly TRBD2 on 6 matching bases. V was clipped by 7 bases and J by 4 bases, with 19 bases between them. The CDR3 is made up of 14 amino acids. CDR1 and CDR2 from the germline V gene are SQVTM and ANQGSEA. The CDR3 sequence is CSATAGTVGETQYF. The CDR3 DNA is TGCAGCGCGACGGCGGGGACGGTCGGAGAGACCCAGTACTTC.

The rearrangement joins TRBV11-2 to TRBJ1-6, with TRBD1 identical over 7 bases. This CDR3 has 19 residues. V shed 5 bases, J shed 1 base, and the junction held 14 bases outside the gene matches. The germline gives CDR1 SGHAT, CDR2 FQNNGV. CDR3 coding DNA: TGTGCCAGCAGCGCCGGACAGGTTTTTACGACTTCCTATAATTCACCCCTCCACTTT. Translated: CASSAGQVFTTSYNSPLHF.

The rearrangement uses TRBV5-1 and TRBJ1-4; D gene uncertain. With 0 bases removed from V and 6 bases from J, the gap between germline ends came to 12 bases. The CDR3 spans 15 residues. The germline gives CDR1 SGHRS, CDR2 YFSETQ. The chain's CDR3 is CASSLVGRSDEKLFF. In DNA, the CDR3 is TGCGCCAGCAGCTTGGTGGGGAGGAGCGATGAAAAACTGTTTTTT.

The J gene is TRBJ1-1, the V gene TRBV5-1; 7 bases fit TRBD1. Unmatched junction bases numbered 13, after V lost 4 bases and J lost 1 base. The CDR3 has 17 residues. Germline V gene lookup returns CDR1 SGHRS and CDR2 YFSETQ. CDR3 sequence reads: CASSHSVGRQGNTEAFF. CDR3 sequence (DNA): TGCGCCAGCAGCCACTCGGTTGGGCGACAGGGGAACACTGAAGCTTTCTTT. Combining the CDR3 with reference TRBV5-1 and TRBJ1-1 gives the whole variable domain KAGVTQTPRYLIKTRGQQVTLSCSPISGHRSVSWYQQTPGQGLQFLFEYFSETQRNKGNFPGRFSGRQFSNSRSEMNVSTLELGDSALYLCASSHSVGRQGNTEAFFGQGTRLTVV.

The chain is built from TRBV10-3 and TRBJ1-6; D gene unclear. The CDR3 runs 15 residues. CDR1 is ENHRY and CDR2 is SYGVKD in the germline V gene. Trimming cost V 2 bases and J 6 bases, with 11 bases left between them. For the CDR3, the DNA is TGTGCCATCAGTGAGCCCAGTCGGGTTAATTCACCCCTCCACTTT. Amino acid sequence: CAISEPSRVNSPLHF.

In its sample, this clone is large. The rearrangement joins TRBV28 to TRBJ1-5; 8 bases align to TRBD1. V lost 5 bases, J lost 0 bases, and 15 bases stayed unmatched. CDR3 length equals 19 residues. The V gene's germline CDR1 is MDHEN and CDR2 SYDVKM. CDR3 DNA: TGTGCCAGCAGTACCCCGTCAGGGGGCCCTGTCTATAGCAATCAGCCCCAGCATTTT. Residues: CASSTPSGGPVYSNQPQHF.

The V and J genes are TRBV7-8 and TRBJ1-2, with TRBD1 as a possible D gene (6 bases). V was cut by 9 bases and J by 1 base, with 24 bases left in between. This CDR3 has 17 amino acids. Germline CDR1 SGHVS, CDR2 FQNEAQ. CDR3: CASGWGRWTTDNYGYTF. Here the CDR3 DNA reads TGTGCCAGTGGGTGGGGGCGATGGACGACGGATAACTATGGCTACACCTTC.

V and J are TRBV6-1 and TRBJ2-7, with TRBD2 identical over 10 bases. The CDR3 is made up of 15 amino acids. The germline CDR1 and CDR2 sequences are MNHNS and SASEGT. With V trimmed by 7 bases and J by 0 bases, 6 bases remained unmatched. The chain's CDR3 is CASTPSGGFSYEQYF. In DNA, the CDR3 is TGTGCCAGCACCCCTAGCGGGGGATTCTCCTACGAGCAGTACTTC.

The V call is TRBV29-1, the J call TRBJ2-3, with TRBD1 identical over 7 bases. CDR3 size: 14 residues. V dropped 6 bases and J dropped 0; count of bases not matched to a gene: 6. The germline V gene has CDR1 SQVTM and CDR2 ANQGSEA. The CDR3 sequence is CSVGDRASTDTQYF. CDR3 coding DNA: TGCAGCGTGGGGGACAGAGCTAGCACAGATACGCAGTATTTT.

This chain connects TRBV9 to TRBJ1-6; D uncertain. The germline gives CDR1 SGDLS, CDR2 YYNGEE. The ends were cut back, 0 bases at V and 3 bases at J, with 19 bases in the middle. This CDR3 spans 19 amino acids. CDR3 sequence (DNA): TGTGCCAGCAGCGTAGTAAGGGTGGTTCGGCAGAACTATAATTCACCCCTCCACTTT. Amino acid sequence: CASSVVRVVRQNYNSPLHF.

This rearrangement joins TRBV6-5 to TRBJ2-2; D gene unclear. Trimming cost V 0 bases and J 3 bases, with 5 bases left between them. The V gene's germline CDR1 is MNHEY and CDR2 SVGAGI. The CDR3 has 14 amino acids. CDR3 region: CASSYSTDTGELFF. The CDR3 DNA is TGTGCCAGCAGTTACTCAACGGACACCGGGGAGCTGTTTTTT.

By share, this clone counts as medium-sized. This chain joins TRBV19 and TRBJ1-3; D is unclear. The germline V gene encodes CDR1 LNHDA and CDR2 SQIVND (reference sequence). The V end lost 9 bases, the J end lost 9 bases, and 24 bases lay between the germline ends. The CDR3 runs to 15 residues. The CDR3 DNA follows: TGTGCCAGCAACCTCCGGGCCACCCTCTCGGGCACCATATATTTT. It is translated as CASNLRATLSGTIYF.

With respect to this clone: Other DNA sequences within the sample encode an identical CDR3. The rearrangement links TRBV18 to TRBJ2-6; D gene uncertain. This CDR3 has 14 residues. Germline V gives CDR1 KGHSH, CDR2 LQKENI. Trimming removed 2 bases from V and 0 bases from J, with 2 bases in between. The CDR3 spells CASSPDSGANVLTF. DNA of the CDR3: TGTGCCAGCTCACCAGACTCTGGGGCCAACGTCCTGACTTTC.

This sequence joins TRBV28 and TRBJ2-7; 8 bases line up with TRBD1. V shed 6 bases and J 3 bases; nucleotides not matched to a gene: 10. The CDR3 loop spans 15 amino acids. Germline CDR1 is MDHEN and CDR2 is SYDVKM. CDR3 bases: TGTGCCAGCAGCGCCCCAGGGGGCTCTTTCTACGAGCAGTACTTC. Its protein product is CASSAPGGSFYEQYF.